This TCR beta chain comes out of a study of technical replicates of blood from several donors. Germline values: CDR1 SEHNR, CDR2 FQNEAQ (reference sequence). The CDR3 has 14 residues. V lost 0 bases, J lost 5 bases, and 10 bases lay in between. The table came from immunoSEQ multiplex PCR; TCRdb's copy has only in-frame clones and leaves some out. The sample contains under 85,000 clones, about 97% of which appear only once. J is TRBJ1-2 and V is TRBV7-9; D unclear. The receptor's source is a human donor in good health. The sequencing sample was made of T cells isolated from PBMCs. This CDR3 reads CASSLAEDGYGYTF. The DNA of the CDR3 is TGTGCCAGCAGCTTAGCTGAGGATGGGTATGGCTACACCTTC.